This is a list of T cell receptor beta chains from one sample in a study of T cell repertoires in cytomegalovirus infection. Using its own MiXCR run on the reads, TCRdb lists one record per CDR3 protein. Of 510,000 or so distinct CDR3 sequences in the sample, more than 20% were seen once. The sequenced sample consisted of PBMCs. These TCRs come from a human donor in good health (CMV status not recorded). Some clones in this sample may be carry-over from other donors' samples. CDR3s include the opening cysteine and the closing phenylalanine or tryptophan. A D gene is named only where the DNA matches it firmly. Size is omitted from some rows. Given values are once, few, many or a class for expanded clones.

D gene: -
V gene: TRBV11-2
CDR3 length: 15
clone size: -
J gene: TRBJ1-2
CDR3 protein: CASSLTPGQYYGYNF
CDR3 DNA: TGTGCCAGCAGCTTAACCCCTGGACAGTACTATGGCTACAACTTC

D gene: -
V gene: TRBV7-6
CDR3 length: 14
clone size: few
J gene: TRBJ2-1
CDR3 protein: CASSLEGNYNEQFF
CDR3 DNA: TGTGCCAGCAGCTTAGAGGGAAACTACAATGAGCAGTTCTTC

D gene: -
V gene: TRBV7-2
CDR3 length: 12
clone size: many
J gene: TRBJ1-2
CDR3 protein: CASSPQGYGYTF
CDR3 DNA: TGTGCCAGCAGCCCCCAGGGATATGGCTACACCTTC

D gene: -
V gene: TRBV9
CDR3 length: 16
clone size: -
J gene: TRBJ1-1
CDR3 protein: CASTDHETVLNTEAFF
CDR3 DNA: TGTGCCAGCACCGACCATGAGACGGTGCTTAACACTGAAGCTTTCTTT

D gene: TRBD1
V gene: TRBV5-1
CDR3 length: 13
clone size: few
J gene: TRBJ1-5
CDR3 protein: CASSRQGEQPQHF
CDR3 DNA: TGCGCCAGCAGCAGACAGGGAGAGCAGCCCCAGCATTTT

D gene: TRBD1
V gene: TRBV19
CDR3 length: 15
clone size: -
J gene: TRBJ2-3
CDR3 protein: CASSGGQAVGDTQYF
CDR3 DNA: TGTGCCAGTAGTGGTGGACAGGCCGTGGGAGATACGCAGTATTTT

D gene: -
V gene: TRBV4-3
CDR3 length: 15
clone size: -
J gene: TRBJ1-6
CDR3 protein: CASSPTDKDNSPLHF
CDR3 DNA: TGCGCCAGCAGCCCCACGGACAAGGATAATTCACCCCTCCACTTT

D gene: TRBD1
V gene: TRBV29-1
CDR3 length: 13
clone size: few
J gene: TRBJ2-7
CDR3 protein: CSATGTGDYEQYF
CDR3 DNA: TGCAGCGCTACCGGGACAGGAGACTACGAGCAGTACTTC

D gene: TRBD1
V gene: TRBV30
CDR3 length: 15
clone size: few
J gene: TRBJ1-3
CDR3 protein: CAWSNTGTGGNTIYF
CDR3 DNA: TGTGCCTGGAGTAACACCGGGACAGGTGGAAACACCATATATTTT

D gene: TRBD2
V gene: TRBV24-1
CDR3 length: 18
clone size: few
J gene: TRBJ2-2
CDR3 protein: CATSDLRSGLADTGELFF
CDR3 DNA: TGTGCCACCAGTGATTTGCGATCGGGACTAGCAGACACCGGGGAGCTGTTTTTT

D gene: TRBD1
V gene: TRBV5-1
CDR3 length: 14
clone size: few
J gene: TRBJ1-4
CDR3 protein: CASSLRTGDEKLFF
CDR3 DNA: TGCGCCAGCAGCTTGAGGACAGGGGATGAAAAACTGTTTTTT

D gene: -
V gene: TRBV4-3
CDR3 length: 15
clone size: few
J gene: TRBJ1-4
CDR3 protein: CASSQSGTSNEKLFF
CDR3 DNA: TGCGCCAGCAGCCAATCCGGGACTTCTAATGAAAAACTGTTTTTT

D gene: -
V gene: TRBV7-2
CDR3 length: 13
clone size: many
J gene: TRBJ2-4
CDR3 protein: CASSLDRESIQYF
CDR3 DNA: TGTGCCAGCAGCCTGGACCGAGAGAGCATTCAGTACTTC

D gene: TRBD2
V gene: TRBV6-8
CDR3 length: 16
clone size: -
J gene: TRBJ2-1
CDR3 protein: CASSSAGTSGYNEQFF
CDR3 DNA: TGTGCCAGCAGTTCTGCCGGGACTAGCGGGTACAATGAGCAGTTCTTC

D gene: -
V gene: TRBV27
CDR3 length: 16
clone size: -
J gene: TRBJ1-1
CDR3 protein: CASSFWTTGMNTEAFF
CDR3 DNA: TGTGCCAGCAGTTTCTGGACTACAGGCATGAACACTGAAGCTTTCTTT

D gene: -
V gene: TRBV4-1
CDR3 length: 12
clone size: few
J gene: TRBJ2-3
CDR3 protein: CASSLSHDTQYF
CDR3 DNA: TGCGCCAGCAGCCTCTCCCACGATACGCAGTATTTT

D gene: -
V gene: TRBV6-2/TRBV6-3
CDR3 length: 13
clone size: -
J gene: TRBJ2-7
CDR3 protein: CASSPGLLAEQYF
CDR3 DNA: TGTGCCAGCAGTCCAGGCCTCCTTGCCGAGCAGTACTTC

D gene: -
V gene: TRBV7-2
CDR3 length: 16
clone size: many
J gene: TRBJ2-3
CDR3 protein: CASSLARGTVSDTQYF
CDR3 DNA: TGTGCCAGCAGCTTAGCGCGGGGGACAGTCTCAGATACGCAGTATTTT

D gene: TRBD1
V gene: TRBV12-3/TRBV12-4
CDR3 length: 12
clone size: few
J gene: TRBJ2-5
CDR3 protein: CASRRGQETQYF
CDR3 DNA: TGTGCCAGCAGGAGGGGGCAGGAGACCCAGTACTTC

D gene: TRBD1
V gene: TRBV4-3
CDR3 length: 15
clone size: -
J gene: TRBJ1-1
CDR3 protein: CASSQGQGWTSEAFF
CDR3 DNA: TGCGCCAGCAGCCAGGGACAGGGCTGGACATCTGAAGCTTTCTTT

D gene: TRBD2
V gene: TRBV7-8
CDR3 length: 16
clone size: many
J gene: TRBJ2-3
CDR3 protein: CASISSSGIVPDTQYF
CDR3 DNA: TGTGCCAGCATCAGTTCTAGCGGGATAGTACCAGATACGCAGTATTTT

D gene: -
V gene: TRBV6-2/TRBV6-3
CDR3 length: 13
clone size: -
J gene: TRBJ2-5
CDR3 protein: CASHDGEVETQYF
CDR3 DNA: TGTGCCAGCCATGACGGAGAGGTAGAGACCCAGTACTTC

D gene: -
V gene: TRBV11-3
CDR3 length: 13
clone size: few
J gene: TRBJ2-5
CDR3 protein: CASSKRDRRTQYF
CDR3 DNA: TGTGCCAGCAGCAAAAGGGATAGGAGGACCCAGTACTTC

D gene: TRBD2
V gene: TRBV4-1
CDR3 length: 18
clone size: -
J gene: TRBJ2-7
CDR3 protein: CASSRLWASGTYSYEQYF
CDR3 DNA: TGCGCCAGCAGCCGACTTTGGGCTAGCGGGACTTATTCCTACGAGCAGTACTTC

D gene: TRBD2
V gene: TRBV7-3
CDR3 length: 15
clone size: many
J gene: TRBJ2-1
CDR3 protein: CASSLLGLADNEQFF
CDR3 DNA: TGTGCCAGCAGCTTACTCGGACTAGCGGACAATGAGCAGTTCTTC

D gene: -
V gene: TRBV7-2
CDR3 length: 15
clone size: few
J gene: TRBJ1-5
CDR3 protein: CASSPAHGAGQPQHF
CDR3 DNA: TGTGCCAGCAGCCCCGCACACGGGGCGGGCCAGCCCCAGCATTTT

D gene: TRBD1
V gene: TRBV11-2
CDR3 length: 14
clone size: many
J gene: TRBJ2-1
CDR3 protein: CASRVTGGTGRQFF
CDR3 DNA: TGTGCCAGCAGGGTGACAGGGGGAACCGGGAGGCAGTTCTTC

D gene: TRBD1
V gene: TRBV28
CDR3 length: 15
clone size: few
J gene: TRBJ1-5
CDR3 protein: CASSPDRDWNQPQHF
CDR3 DNA: TGTGCCAGCAGTCCCGACAGGGATTGGAATCAGCCCCAGCATTTT

D gene: TRBD2
V gene: TRBV6-5
CDR3 length: 11
clone size: -
J gene: TRBJ2-5
CDR3 protein: CASGGVETQYF
CDR3 DNA: TGTGCCAGCGGGGGGGTAGAGACCCAGTACTTC

D gene: -
V gene: TRBV11-2
CDR3 length: 13
clone size: many
J gene: TRBJ2-3
CDR3 protein: CASSQGSTDTQYF
CDR3 DNA: TGTGCCAGCAGTCAGGGGTCCACGGATACGCAGTATTTT

D gene: -
V gene: TRBV12-3/TRBV12-4
CDR3 length: 15
clone size: -
J gene: TRBJ1-1
CDR3 protein: CASRPYGRTSTEAFF
CDR3 DNA: TGTGCCAGCAGACCATACGGCCGTACGAGCACTGAAGCTTTCTTT

D gene: TRBD1
V gene: TRBV18
CDR3 length: 13
clone size: few
J gene: TRBJ2-1
CDR3 protein: CASSPATGFEQFF
CDR3 DNA: TGTGCCAGCTCACCGGCGACAGGGTTTGAGCAGTTCTTC

D gene: -
V gene: TRBV7-8
CDR3 length: 16
clone size: many
J gene: TRBJ2-1
CDR3 protein: CASSLATSSGLNEQFF
CDR3 DNA: TGTGCCAGCAGCTTAGCTACAAGTTCGGGACTCAATGAGCAGTTCTTC

D gene: -
V gene: TRBV12-3/TRBV12-4
CDR3 length: 12
clone size: few
J gene: TRBJ1-3
CDR3 protein: CASTFGGNTIYF
CDR3 DNA: TGTGCCAGCACTTTCGGGGGAAACACCATATATTTT

D gene: TRBD1
V gene: TRBV7-2
CDR3 length: 15
clone size: few
J gene: TRBJ2-7
CDR3 protein: CASSDWDRGDYEQYF
CDR3 DNA: TGTGCCAGCAGCGATTGGGACAGGGGTGACTACGAGCAGTACTTC

D gene: -
V gene: TRBV4-3
CDR3 length: 14
clone size: -
J gene: TRBJ2-5
CDR3 protein: CASSQGLGGETQYF
CDR3 DNA: TGCGCCAGCAGCCAAGGATTAGGGGGAGAGACCCAGTACTTC

D gene: TRBD2
V gene: TRBV10-2
CDR3 length: 16
clone size: -
J gene: TRBJ2-5
CDR3 protein: CASSAASGRVVETQYF
CDR3 DNA: TGCGCCAGCAGTGCTGCTAGCGGGAGGGTGGTGGAGACCCAGTACTTC

D gene: -
V gene: TRBV20-1
CDR3 length: 13
clone size: -
J gene: TRBJ2-1
CDR3 protein: CSARERAIGEQFF
CDR3 DNA: TGCAGTGCTAGAGAGAGAGCTATCGGTGAGCAGTTCTTC

D gene: TRBD2
V gene: TRBV10-3
CDR3 length: 14
clone size: once
J gene: TRBJ2-3
CDR3 protein: CAIRPAGGRDTQYF
CDR3 DNA: TGTGCCATCAGACCAGCGGGAGGCCGGGATACGCAGTATTTT

D gene: -
V gene: TRBV6-2/TRBV6-3
CDR3 length: 14
clone size: -
J gene: TRBJ2-5
CDR3 protein: CASRDRQVQETQYF
CDR3 DNA: TGTGCCAGCAGGGATAGACAGGTCCAAGAGACCCAGTACTTC

D gene: -
V gene: TRBV24-1
CDR3 length: 17
clone size: -
J gene: TRBJ2-6
CDR3 protein: CATSGDRLSSGANVLTF
CDR3 DNA: TGTGCCACCAGTGGCGACAGGTTAAGCTCTGGGGCCAACGTCCTGACTTTC

D gene: TRBD2
V gene: TRBV7-2
CDR3 length: 15
clone size: many
J gene: TRBJ2-7
CDR3 protein: CASSRAGGGRKEQYF
CDR3 DNA: TGTGCCAGCAGCCGCGCCGGGGGGGGCAGGAAAGAGCAGTACTTC

D gene: -
V gene: TRBV5-4
CDR3 length: 14
clone size: -
J gene: TRBJ2-5
CDR3 protein: CASSSRDKKETQYF
CDR3 DNA: TGTGCCAGCAGCTCCCGGGACAAAAAAGAGACCCAGTACTTC

D gene: TRBD2
V gene: TRBV15
CDR3 length: 20
clone size: few
J gene: TRBJ2-6
CDR3 protein: CATSRHPPSGINSGANVLTF
CDR3 DNA: TGTGCCACCAGCAGACACCCCCCTAGCGGGATTAACTCTGGGGCCAACGTCCTGACTTTC

D gene: -
V gene: TRBV7-2
CDR3 length: 15
clone size: -
J gene: TRBJ1-5
CDR3 protein: CASSLALSGNQPQHF
CDR3 DNA: TGTGCCAGCAGCTTAGCGTTATCGGGCAATCAGCCCCAGCATTTT

D gene: TRBD2
V gene: TRBV6-8
CDR3 length: 15
clone size: once
J gene: TRBJ2-2
CDR3 protein: CASRPSGSWAGELFF
CDR3 DNA: TGTGCCAGCAGACCTAGCGGGAGTTGGGCCGGGGAGCTGTTTTTT

D gene: TRBD2
V gene: TRBV7-2
CDR3 length: 16
clone size: many
J gene: TRBJ2-5
CDR3 protein: CASSSGLAGGQETQYF
CDR3 DNA: TGTGCCAGCAGCTCGGGACTAGCGGGAGGGCAAGAGACCCAGTACTTC

D gene: -
V gene: TRBV7-2
CDR3 length: 16
clone size: few
J gene: TRBJ1-6
CDR3 protein: CASSLSSRDGSGPLHF
CDR3 DNA: TGTGCCAGCAGCTTAAGTTCTCGAGACGGGTCAGGGCCCCTCCACTTT

D gene: -
V gene: TRBV20-1
CDR3 length: 16
clone size: -
J gene: TRBJ2-4
CDR3 protein: CSAILPGRVAKNIQYF
CDR3 DNA: TGCAGTGCTATTTTGCCGGGAAGGGTGGCCAAAAACATTCAGTACTTC

D gene: -
V gene: TRBV14
CDR3 length: 14
clone size: -
J gene: TRBJ2-7
CDR3 protein: CASSGTANSYEQYF
CDR3 DNA: TGTGCCAGCAGCGGGACCGCAAACTCCTACGAGCAGTACTTC

D gene: TRBD1
V gene: TRBV29-1
CDR3 length: 17
clone size: few
J gene: TRBJ2-7
CDR3 protein: CSAIRDRLDFLPYEQYF
CDR3 DNA: TGCAGCGCGATCCGGGACAGGCTTGATTTTTTACCCTACGAGCAGTACTTC